This T cell receptor beta chain was sequenced in a study of cytomegalovirus exposure and HLA in healthy donors. As for the study in general: Later analysis reported that the 95 to 150 validation repertoires shared the platform of the approximately 620 first-cohort repertoires.

The donors were in the roughly 120-subject validation cohort, distinct from the approximately 700-subject first cohort. Study outcomes and limitations: TCR beta chains numbering more than 150 were designated cytomegalovirus-associated.

This clone was found a few times. Its cognate antigen is unknown. Using immunoSEQ multiplex PCR, the repertoire was profiled, and TCRdb retains in-frame clones only, with some absent. Of 150,000 to 200,000 clones in the sample, 84% were seen once. What was sequenced was PBMCs. The clonotype was recovered from a man younger than 40 in good health and CMV-seropositive.

The CDR3 bases are TGTGCCAGCACCCAAAGGTCGGGTGCCTACGAGCAGTACTTC. Amino acids: CASTQRSGAYEQYF. This chain connects TRBV28 to TRBJ2-7; no definite D call. CDR1 and CDR2 (germline): MDHEN, SYDVKM. V was shortened by 7 bases and J by 2 bases, with 15 bases between the two germline ends. There are 14 residues in the CDR3.